The rows below give T cell receptor beta chains drawn from one sample of a study of blood T cells in healthy people across ages. MiXCR was run by TCRdb on the 5' RACE reads, yielding one entry per CDR3 protein. The sample comprises about 1.6 million distinct CDR3 sequences, about 35% of which are singletons, and approximately 10% rests with the top ten. The material sequenced was blood. These receptors all stem from a woman in her 30s in good health. Each CDR3 is given with its conserved first and last residue. D genes are given only for firm matches. Clone size is not always given. Where it is, it says once, few, many or a class for expanded clones.

abundance,j_gene,v_gene,d_gene,CDR3nt,CDR3aa
many,TRBJ2-5,TRBV4-1,TRBD2,TGCGCCAGCAGCCAAGAACTAGCGGGAGGTGGAGAGACCCAGTACTTC,CASSQELAGGGETQYF
-,TRBJ1-6,TRBV29-1,-,TGCAGCGTGGGGGGGTCCTATAATTCACCCCTCCACTTT,CSVGGSYNSPLHF
few,TRBJ2-7,TRBV27,TRBD2,TGTGCCAGCAGTCCCGGGATAGCGGGGAGGCAGTACTTC,CASSPGIAGRQYF
few,TRBJ1-2,TRBV4-1,TRBD1,TGCGCCAGCAGCCAAGACGACAGGGTCTATGGCTACACCTTC,CASSQDDRVYGYTF
few,TRBJ1-2,TRBV12-3/TRBV12-4,-,TGTGCCAGCAGTTTAGCGCTTGGTCATCAGGGCTACACCTTC,CASSLALGHQGYTF
few,TRBJ2-5,TRBV6-1,-,TGTGCCAGCACTCGCCTACAGGTGGGGGAGACCCAGTACTTC,CASTRLQVGETQYF
-,TRBJ2-7,TRBV6-1,TRBD1,TGTGCCAGCAGTGAGGGCGGACAGGTAGGGTCTTACGAGCAGTACTTC,CASSEGGQVGSYEQYF
-,TRBJ1-1,TRBV12-3/TRBV12-4,-,TGTGCCAACAGTCCCCCGGGACATGGTGTGACTGAAGCTTTCTTT,CANSPPGHGVTEAFF
-,TRBJ1-1,TRBV7-3,TRBD1,TGTGCCAGCAGCCCGGTCAGGGGGTCGGCTTTCTTT,CASSPVRGSAFF
few,TRBJ2-3,TRBV7-2,-,TGTGCCAGCAGCCGGGTGTGGGTGACAGATACGCAGTATTTT,CASSRVWVTDTQYF
once,TRBJ1-6,TRBV7-2,-,TGTGCCAGCAGCTTAGAGGGTCGTCAGGGTTCACCCCTCCACTTT,CASSLEGRQGSPLHF
-,TRBJ1-1,TRBV14,-,TGTGCCAGCAGCCACCTCGGCAGGAGTGAAGCTTTCTTT,CASSHLGRSEAFF
few,TRBJ1-2,TRBV20-1,-,TGCAGTGGCAATCGGGTAGATGGCTACACCTTC,CSGNRVDGYTF
-,TRBJ1-6,TRBV27,-,TGTGCCAGCAGCCTTGGGGGGAGAGATTCACCCCTCCACTTT,CASSLGGRDSPLHF
-,TRBJ2-7,TRBV6-1,-,TGTGCCATCAGTGATCGGGGCTACGTGCAGTACTTC,CAISDRGYVQYF
-,TRBJ2-3,TRBV10-3,TRBD1,TGTGCCACGCGGGACAGGGCTACAGATACGCAGTATTTT,CATRDRATDTQYF
-,TRBJ1-1,TRBV20-1,-,TGCAGTGCCCAACCTCCCCGACAGGCGAACACTGAAGCTTTCTTT,CSAQPPRQANTEAFF
-,TRBJ1-1,TRBV20-1,-,TGCAGTGCTAGAGGTGGGGTGTTCGGACAGAACACTGAAGCTTTCTTT,CSARGGVFGQNTEAFF
few,TRBJ2-5,TRBV7-9,TRBD1,TGTGCCAGCAGCCGACTAGGGACAGGGAGGCGGGAGACCCAGTACTTC,CASSRLGTGRRETQYF
few,TRBJ2-1,TRBV5-5,TRBD2,TGTGCCAGCAGCTTGGAGGCTAGCGGGAGATACAATGAGCAGTTCTTC,CASSLEASGRYNEQFF
-,TRBJ2-1,TRBV9,TRBD2,TGTGCCAGCAGCATGACAAAGGGACTAGCGGGAGGGCCGGTCAATGAGCAGTTCTTC,CASSMTKGLAGGPVNEQFF
-,TRBJ1-1,TRBV29-1,-,TGCAGCGTTGACCCTACAACTGAAGCTTTCTTT,CSVDPTTEAFF
many,TRBJ2-4,TRBV10-3,-,TGTGCCATCAGTGAGTCAGGACTAAACATTCAGTACTTC,CAISESGLNIQYF
few,TRBJ2-1,TRBV14,TRBD1,TGTGCCAGCAGCCACGGGACAGGGTTGTACAATGAGCAGTTCTTC,CASSHGTGLYNEQFF
-,TRBJ1-1,TRBV27,TRBD1,TGTGCCAGCCGCTTGACGACAGGGGGCACTGAAGCTTTCTTT,CASRLTTGGTEAFF
-,TRBJ2-1,TRBV10-3,-,TGTGCCATCAGTGAATCTCGGGGCAAAACCAACAATGAGCAGTTCTTC,CAISESRGKTNNEQFF
few,TRBJ2-6,TRBV15,-,TGTGCCACCAGCAGAGAAGCAGGTGGGGTCTCTGGGGCCAACGTCCTGACTTTC,CATSREAGGVSGANVLTF
few,TRBJ1-2,TRBV6-1,-,TGTGCCAGCAGTGAAGATGGGGTCAGCCTCTATGGCTACACCTTC,CASSEDGVSLYGYTF
-,TRBJ1-5,TRBV3-1,-,TGTGCCAGCAGCTCGGTGGGAGGCAATCAGCCCCAGCATTTT,CASSSVGGNQPQHF
-,TRBJ2-4,TRBV29-1,-,TGCAGCGTTGTACGGGGGATGCGTAACATTCAGTACTTC,CSVVRGMRNIQYF
-,TRBJ2-5,TRBV21-1,-,TGTGCCAGCAGCGCCAGGACTAGCGACCAAGAGACCCAGTACTTC,CASSARTSDQETQYF
-,TRBJ2-5,TRBV9,TRBD1,TGTGCCAGCAGCCCAGGTGTCAGGGGGCAAGAGACCCAGTACTTC,CASSPGVRGQETQYF
-,TRBJ2-7,TRBV10-2,-,TGCGCCGCCCGAGGAGGGGCAGGCTCCTACGAGCAGTACTTC,CAARGGAGSYEQYF
-,TRBJ2-5,TRBV3-1,-,TGTGCCAGCAGCCAAGATTGGGCTCCCCCGTGGGAGACCCAGTACTTC,CASSQDWAPPWETQYF
many,TRBJ2-3,TRBV4-1,-,TGCGCCAGCAGCCAAGACGGGGCAGGCGGTGGAGATACGCAGTATTTT,CASSQDGAGGGDTQYF
-,TRBJ1-5,TRBV7-8,-,TGTGCCAGCAGCTTATCTTTGGAAAGCAATCAGCCCCAGCATTTT,CASSLSLESNQPQHF
few,TRBJ2-3,TRBV4-1,-,TGCGCCAGCAGCCGAAGTTGGGGGGTGGAGCGGGTCACAGATACGCAGTATTTT,CASSRSWGVERVTDTQYF
few,TRBJ2-7,TRBV28,-,TGTGCCAGCAGTCCCCTCAGTAGTCTCTCCTACGAGCAGTACTTC,CASSPLSSLSYEQYF
-,TRBJ1-1,TRBV2,-,TGTGCCAGCAGTGAAAAGACTGAAGCTTTCTTT,CASSEKTEAFF
-,TRBJ2-5,TRBV11-2,-,TGTGCCAGCCAACGGCAGGGGAGACCCCAAGAGATCCAGTACTTC,CASQRQGRPQEIQYF
-,TRBJ2-1,TRBV9,-,TGTGCCAGCGGGGGGGGCGGGGTAACCTACAATGAGCAGTTCTTC,CASGGGGVTYNEQFF
few,TRBJ2-5,TRBV7-9,TRBD2,TGTGCCAGCAGCTCCACCTTGCGGGAGGGGGAGACCCAGTACTTC,CASSSTLREGETQYF
-,TRBJ2-5,TRBV2,TRBD1,TGTGCCAGCAGTCGGGACAGGGTAGGGGGGTGGGTCCAAGAGACCCAGTACTTC,CASSRDRVGGWVQETQYF
-,TRBJ2-1,TRBV12-3/TRBV12-4,-,TGTGCCAGCAGTTTCGCTAATGCTCCTGTCGATGAGCAGTTCTTC,CASSFANAPVDEQFF
few,TRBJ1-2,TRBV4-1,-,TGCGCCAGCAGCAGTACAGCCACAGGGAACTATGGCTACACCTTC,CASSSTATGNYGYTF
many,TRBJ2-1,TRBV29-1,TRBD2,TGCAGCGTTGCGGCGGGAGGACTTCGGGAGCAGTTCTTC,CSVAAGGLREQFF
-,TRBJ2-7,TRBV20-1,TRBD1,TGCAGTGCTAGAAATTTGGATATGTCGGGACAGGGGGTTGGCTACGAGCAGTACTTC,CSARNLDMSGQGVGYEQYF
many,TRBJ2-7,TRBV12-3/TRBV12-4,TRBD2,TGTGCCAGCAGTTTAGCCCCCCGGGGGGATGAGCAGTACTTC,CASSLAPRGDEQYF
-,TRBJ2-7,TRBV20-1,TRBD2,TGCAGTGGGGGACTAGCGTCCTACGAGCAGTACTTC,CSGGLASYEQYF
few,TRBJ2-1,TRBV4-1,-,TGCGCCAGCAGCCAAGACCTCCCCAGGGGCACTTACAATGAGCAGTTCTTC,CASSQDLPRGTYNEQFF
-,TRBJ2-3,TRBV12-3/TRBV12-4,TRBD2,TGTGCCAGCAGCTACAACCTAGCGGGAGGGTATATCCCCACAGATACGCAGTATTTT,CASSYNLAGGYIPTDTQYF
-,TRBJ2-7,TRBV7-2,-,TGTGCCAGCAGCTCCCGAGGGGGTACCCCCTACGAGCAGTACTTC,CASSSRGGTPYEQYF
few,TRBJ1-5,TRBV2,TRBD1,TGTGCCAGCGGGGTGGACAGGACCAATCAGCCCCAGCATTTT,CASGVDRTNQPQHF
few,TRBJ2-5,TRBV10-2,-,TGCGCCAGCAGTGAGTCGTGGTCTAGGGGTGGTCAAGAGACCCAGTACTTC,CASSESWSRGGQETQYF
few,TRBJ2-1,TRBV5-1,-,TGCGCCAGCAGCTTGGCCGGGGGTTTGGCAAATGAGCAGTTCTTC,CASSLAGGLANEQFF
-,TRBJ2-7,TRBV11-2,-,TGTGCCAGCAGCTTAGGGGGGGCGGCGTTGGAGCAGTACTTC,CASSLGGAALEQYF
-,TRBJ2-5,TRBV9,-,TGTGCCAGCAGCGATTCAACGGGGTTTCAAGAGACCCAGTACTTC,CASSDSTGFQETQYF
many,TRBJ2-7,TRBV7-6,-,TGTGCCAGCAGCTTAACCCACTACGAGCAGTACTTC,CASSLTHYEQYF
-,TRBJ1-5,TRBV2,-,TGTGCCAGCAGTGGAGGGCGGTCGCAGGGGAGCAATCAGCCCCAGCATTTT,CASSGGRSQGSNQPQHF
-,TRBJ1-4,TRBV20-1,-,TGCAGTGCCATCCGGGGCAGGGCTGAAAAACTGTTTTTT,CSAIRGRAEKLFF